This TCR beta chain was sequenced during a study of beta chain features in type 1 diabetes. This clone was counted at least ten times. Its antigen remains unknown. Overall study findings and caveats: In every one of the four CD4+ subsets, TCRB CDR3s were moderately but significantly shorter in Type 1 diabetes patients.

All of the isolated RNA was reverse transcribed, so expressed TCRB transcripts were sequenced. Profiling relied on immunoSEQ multiplex PCR, and the TCRdb table lists in-frame clones only, not all of them. This table has more than 95,000 clones, roughly 17% appearing once. The TCR comes from a man aged 18 to 35 with type 1 diabetes. The sequencing input was central memory CD4+ T cells from blood.

Here the CDR3 reads CASSFGQLAGGLNEQFF. CDR3 sequence (DNA): TGTGCCAGCAGTTTTGGCCAGCTAGCGGGAGGATTGAATGAGCAGTTCTTC. The chain is built from TRBV27 and TRBJ2-1; 11 positions match TRBD2. With 3 bases clipped from V and 7 bases from J, the junction kept 11 bases outside the gene matches. This CDR3 has 17 amino acids. The germline gives CDR1 MNHEY, CDR2 SMNVEV (reference sequence).